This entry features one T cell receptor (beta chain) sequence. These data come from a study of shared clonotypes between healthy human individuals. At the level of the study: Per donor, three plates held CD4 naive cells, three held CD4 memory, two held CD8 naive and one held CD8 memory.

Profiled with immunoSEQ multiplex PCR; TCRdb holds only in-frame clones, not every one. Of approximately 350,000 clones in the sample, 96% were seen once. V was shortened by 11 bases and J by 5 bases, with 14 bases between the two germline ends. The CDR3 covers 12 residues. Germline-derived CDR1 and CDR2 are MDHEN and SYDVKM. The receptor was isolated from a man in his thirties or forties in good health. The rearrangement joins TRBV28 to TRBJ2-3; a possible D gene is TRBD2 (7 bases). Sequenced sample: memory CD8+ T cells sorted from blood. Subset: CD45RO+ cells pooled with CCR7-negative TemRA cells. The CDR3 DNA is TGTGCCGTGGGGGGGCGTGTAGATACGCAGTATTTT. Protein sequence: CAVGGRVDTQYF.